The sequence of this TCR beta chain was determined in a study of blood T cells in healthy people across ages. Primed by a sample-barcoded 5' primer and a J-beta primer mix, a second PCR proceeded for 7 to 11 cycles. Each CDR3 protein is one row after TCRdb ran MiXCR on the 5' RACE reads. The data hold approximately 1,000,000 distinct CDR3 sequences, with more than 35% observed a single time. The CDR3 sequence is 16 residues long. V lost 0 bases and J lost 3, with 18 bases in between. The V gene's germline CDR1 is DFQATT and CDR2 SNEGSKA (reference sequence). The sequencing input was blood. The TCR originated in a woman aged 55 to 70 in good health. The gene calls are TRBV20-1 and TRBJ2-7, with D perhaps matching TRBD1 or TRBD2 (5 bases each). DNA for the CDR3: TGCAGTGCTAGAGAGTCCGGGACCCGAATCGGCTACGAGCAGTACTTC. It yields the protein CSARESGTRIGYEQYF.